This T cell receptor beta chain was recovered during a study of cytotoxic CD8 clonotypes in ibrutinib-treated CLL. TCRdb's table, derived via immunoSEQ multiplex PCR, lists solely in-frame clones and lacks some. The sample lists fewer than 400,000 clones, around 66% occurring once. CDR3 length: 14 residues. CDR1 and CDR2 (germline): SGDLS, YYNGEE. Deletions cut 4 bases from V and 1 base from J, with 11 bases between. Material: PBMCs, obtained after 36 months of ibrutinib treatment. The V and J genes are TRBV9 and TRBJ1-2, with a possible D match to TRBD1 (5 bases). The sequence derives from a human donor with chronic lymphocytic leukemia. The CDR3 coding sequence is TGTGCCAGCAGCCCGAGGACAAGTAACTATGGCTACACCTTC. It translates to CASSPRTSNYGYTF.